The TCR beta chain under discussion was sequenced for a study of blood T cell repertoires in COVID-19. Study at large: Researchers got acute and convalescent COVID-19 samples from the United States, Italy and Spain. Sources were T cells, B-cell-depleted T cells, or PBMCs; the material itself was cDNA or gDNA.

The authors' processing: Estimates of nucleated cell counts were drawn from the amplification of reference gene primers. The assay was immunoSEQ multiplex PCR, and TCRdb's table has in-frame clones only and misses some. V and J calls and clone size are copied from that table; D and trimming were computed from the DNA. This sample carries around 46,000 clones, 80% to 90% of them seen once, and the ten largest clones take around 8%. CDR3 size: 14 residues. Looked up from germline, CDR1 is SQVTM and CDR2 is ANQGSEA. Trimming removed 7 bases from V and 0 bases from J; junction bases left unmatched: 5. Input material: peripheral blood. This receptor was identified in a man aged 45-60 years with acute or convalescent COVID-19. The rearrangement joins TRBV29-1 to TRBJ1-3, with 8 bases aligning to TRBD1. The CDR3 here is CSATGDISGNTIYF. The CDR3 DNA reads TGCAGCGCGACAGGGGATATCTCTGGAAACACCATATATTTT. Full variable domain (remainder filled in from reference TRBV29-1 and TRBJ1-3): SAVISQKPSRDICQRGTSLTIQCQVDSQVTMMFWYRQQPGQSLTLIATANQGSEATYESGFVIDKFPISRPNLTFSTLTVSNMSPEDSSIYLCSATGDISGNTIYFGEGSWLTVV.